A selection of T cell receptor beta chains follows, all from one sample in a study of blood T cell repertoires in COVID-19. Generated by immunoSEQ multiplex PCR, the TCRdb table keeps only in-frame clones and is missing some. The data hold over 45,000 clones, with 65% to 85% observed a single time. The sequenced sample was peripheral blood. The receptor set was obtained from a man aged 70 or older with active COVID-19. CDR3s include the opening cysteine and the closing phenylalanine or tryptophan. The order of the fields is V gene, clone size, D gene, J gene, CDR3 protein, CDR3 DNA. D genes are given only for firm matches. Not every row has a clone size; where given, it reads once, few, many or a size class.

>TRBV12-3/TRBV12-4|NA|NA|TRBJ1-2
CASSPTEIHGYTF
TGTGCCAGCAGTCCGACAGAGATCCATGGCTACACCTTC
>TRBV7-3|NA|NA|TRBJ1-6
CASSLGLNSPLHF
TGTGCCAGCAGCCTGGGACTTAATTCACCCCTCCACTTT
>TRBV7-2|few|TRBD1|TRBJ2-4
CASSLRTGKNIQYF
TGTGCCAGCAGCTTGAGGACAGGGAAAAACATTCAGTACTTC
>TRBV7-2|NA|NA|TRBJ2-3
CASSSADTQYF
TGTGCCAGCAGCTCCGCAGATACGCAGTATTTT
>TRBV2|NA|TRBD1|TRBJ1-6
CASSEGTGTGGGNNSPLHF
TGTGCCAGCAGTGAAGGAACCGGGACAGGGGGCGGGAATAATTCACCCCTCCACTTT
>TRBV7-2|NA|NA|TRBJ1-6
CATRSGQRNSPLHF
TGTGCCACCCGATCCGGACAGCGTAATTCACCCCTCCACTTT
>TRBV6-6|NA|TRBD1|TRBJ2-1
CASSDGTVSYNEQFF
TGTGCCAGCAGCGACGGGACAGTCTCCTACAATGAGCAGTTCTTC
>TRBV7-2|NA|NA|TRBJ1-2
CASSLEKSAGYGYTF
TGTGCCAGCAGCTTAGAAAAGTCAGCGGGCTATGGCTACACCTTC
>TRBV12-3/TRBV12-4|once|NA|TRBJ1-1
CASSLQGNTEAFF
TGTGCCAGCAGTCTTCAGGGGAACACTGAAGCTTTCTTT
>TRBV6-1|NA|TRBD1|TRBJ2-7
CASSDRDSSYEQYF
TGTGCCAGCAGTGACCGGGACAGCTCCTACGAGCAGTACTTC
>TRBV6-5|NA|TRBD1|TRBJ1-1
CASSRDRNTEAFF
TGTGCCAGCAGCCGGGACAGGAACACTGAAGCTTTCTTT
>TRBV3-1/TRBV3-2|NA|TRBD1|TRBJ2-7
CASSRQGPTYEQYF
TGTGCCAGCAGCCGACAGGGCCCCACCTACGAGCAGTACTTC
>TRBV19|NA|NA|TRBJ2-2
CASGDWRGTGELFF
TGTGCCAGTGGGGACTGGCGGGGCACCGGGGAGCTGTTTTTT
>TRBV7-8|NA|NA|TRBJ2-3
CASSLLRGGYTDTQYF
TGTGCCAGCAGCTTACTACGAGGGGGATACACAGATACGCAGTATTTT
>TRBV28|once|TRBD2|TRBJ2-3
CASSQAGTLTDTQYF
TGTGCCAGCAGTCAAGCGGGAACTCTGACAGATACGCAGTATTTT
>TRBV7-2|NA|NA|TRBJ1-2
CASSSANPVENYGYTF
TGTGCCAGCAGCTCCGCTAACCCGGTTGAGAACTATGGCTACACCTTC
>TRBV2|NA|TRBD1|TRBJ1-6
CASSEVGRGSPLHF
TGTGCCAGCAGTGAAGTTGGCAGGGGGTCACCCCTCCACTTT